These T cell receptor beta chains were read from a single sample in a study of T cells after posttransplantation cyclophosphamide. Data came from immunoSEQ multiplex PCR; TCRdb stores just in-frame clones and leaves some out. The sample contains about 32,000 clones, roughly 91% of which appear only once. Sequenced sample: naive CD4+ T cells sorted from blood. The receptors were sampled from a man aged 25-40 years in good health and a related stem cell transplant donor. CDR3s include the opening cysteine and the closing phenylalanine or tryptophan. A D gene is named only where the DNA matches it firmly. Only part of the rows carry a size: once, few, many, or a class if the clone is expanded.

J gene	V gene	D gene	clone size	CDR3 protein	CDR3 DNA
TRBJ1-6	TRBV7-9	TRBD1	once	CASSGTGSYNSPLHF	TGTGCCAGCAGCGGGACAGGGTCCTATAATTCACCCCTCCACTTT
TRBJ1-1	TRBV6-1	.	.	CASSENMNTEAFF	TGTGCCAGCAGTGAAAACATGAACACTGAAGCTTTCTTT
TRBJ1-1	TRBV29-1	.	.	CSVVGSSITEAFF	TGCAGCGTGGTCGGGAGTTCGATAACTGAAGCTTTCTTT
TRBJ2-7	TRBV6-6	TRBD1	.	CASRPAQGALHEQYF	TGTGCCAGCAGGCCCGCACAGGGGGCGCTTCACGAGCAGTACTTC
TRBJ2-2	TRBV7-9	.	.	CASSRGQATGELFF	TGTGCCAGCAGCCGGGGACAAGCCACCGGGGAGCTGTTTTTT
TRBJ2-3	TRBV7-8	.	.	CASSAGLPSTDTQYF	TGTGCCAGCAGCGCGGGACTCCCTAGCACAGATACGCAGTATTTT
TRBJ2-5	TRBV19	.	.	CASSINLAIETQYF	TGTGCCAGTAGTATAAACTTAGCGATCGAGACCCAGTACTTC
TRBJ2-2	TRBV19	.	once	CASSILQGTNVGELFF	TGTGCCAGTAGTATATTACAGGGAACGAATGTCGGGGAGCTGTTTTTT
TRBJ2-2	TRBV19	.	.	CASSQGWVGELFF	TGTGCCAGTAGCCAGGGATGGGTCGGGGAGCTGTTTTTT
TRBJ1-2	TRBV28	.	.	CASSLLDFNYGYTF	TGTGCCAGCAGTTTATTGGACTTTAACTATGGCTACACCTTC
TRBJ1-2	TRBV27	.	once	CASSYLPANYGYTF	TGTGCCAGCAGTTATCTTCCTGCTAACTATGGCTACACCTTC
TRBJ1-1	TRBV4-1	.	few	CASSRWGTTEAFF	TGCGCCAGCAGCCGTTGGGGGACAACTGAAGCTTTCTTT
TRBJ1-5	TRBV19	.	.	CASTKGTGFSF	TGTGCCAGTACCAAGGGAACAGGGTTTTCGTTT
TRBJ1-1	TRBV7-9	.	.	CASSLGAGNTEAFF	TGTGCCAGCAGCTTGGGGGCAGGGAACACTGAAGCTTTCTTT
TRBJ2-3	TRBV19	TRBD2	.	CASSTGLAGITDTQYF	TGTGCCAGTAGTACGGGACTAGCGGGGATAACAGATACGCAGTATTTT
TRBJ2-7	TRBV10-3	.	.	CAISERQAYEQYF	TGTGCCATCAGTGAGAGACAGGCCTACGAGCAGTACTTC
TRBJ2-7	TRBV27	TRBD1	.	CASSANRGTGEQYF	TGTGCCAGCAGTGCCAACAGGGGAACGGGAGAGCAGTACTTC
TRBJ2-3	TRBV6-4	TRBD2	once	CARVLAGGTTDTQYF	TGTGCCAGGGTACTAGCGGGGGGAACCACAGATACGCAGTATTTT
TRBJ2-7	TRBV29-1	.	.	CSVGTVYEQYF	TGCAGCGTTGGGACAGTCTACGAGCAGTACTTC
TRBJ1-1	TRBV10-2	.	few	CASSEGRLYTEAFF	TGCGCCAGCAGTGAGGGCAGACTTTACACTGAAGCTTTCTTT
TRBJ1-1	TRBV18	TRBD1	.	CASSPWGQGGNTEAFF	TGTGCCAGCTCACCGTGGGGACAGGGGGGGAACACTGAAGCTTTCTTT
TRBJ2-5	TRBV18	TRBD1	.	CASSLAPGQGAFEQYF	TGTGCCAGCTCTCTTGCACCGGGACAGGGGGCTTTTGAGCAGTACTTC
TRBJ1-3	TRBV10-1	.	few	CASSGSPSGNTIYF	TGCGCCAGCAGTGGGAGTCCCTCTGGAAACACCATATATTTT
TRBJ1-2	TRBV29-1	.	.	CSVGELRLGYTF	TGCAGCGTTGGGGAGCTAAGGCTGGGCTACACCTTC
TRBJ1-4	TRBV5-6	.	.	CASSREQDLLFF	TGTGCCAGCAGCAGGGAGCAGGATTTACTGTTTTTT
TRBJ2-5	TRBV5-1	TRBD1	.	CASSFGQDQETQYF	TGCGCCAGCAGCTTCGGACAGGACCAAGAGACCCAGTACTTC
TRBJ1-1	TRBV7-2	.	once	CASSLRTVTEAFF	TGTGCCAGCAGCTTGAGGACAGTCACTGAAGCTTTCTTT
TRBJ1-1	TRBV10-3	.	.	CAITPRAGAGVDTEAFF	TGTGCCATCACCCCGCGTGCAGGGGCAGGCGTCGACACTGAAGCTTTCTTT
TRBJ2-3	TRBV7-3	TRBD2	.	CASGSGGPADTQYF	TGTGCCAGCGGTAGCGGGGGGCCCGCAGATACGCAGTATTTT
TRBJ1-5	TRBV21-1	.	.	CASSKSGEGTAQNQPQHF	TGTGCCAGCAGCAAATCGGGAGAGGGGACAGCACAAAATCAGCCCCAGCATTTT
TRBJ2-1	TRBV5-1	.	.	CASSLAGKEQFF	TGCGCCAGCAGCTTGGCCGGGAAGGAGCAGTTCTTC
TRBJ1-2	TRBV6-5	TRBD1	.	CASSRGQGNYGYTF	TGTGCCAGCAGTAGAGGACAGGGTAACTATGGCTACACCTTC
TRBJ1-1	TRBV2	.	.	CASCDRFLNTEAFF	TGTGCCAGTTGCGACAGATTTTTGAACACTGAAGCTTTCTTT
TRBJ2-7	TRBV5-1	TRBD1	.	CASSPVGDRVDEQYF	TGCGCCAGCAGCCCGGTGGGGGACAGGGTGGACGAGCAGTACTTC
TRBJ2-7	TRBV7-9	.	.	CASTFSPTGEQYF	TGTGCCAGCACCTTCAGTCCTACAGGCGAGCAGTACTTC
TRBJ1-2	TRBV19	.	.	CASSTLGNYGYTF	TGTGCCAGTAGTACCCTCGGGAACTATGGCTACACCTTC
TRBJ2-1	TRBV11-2	TRBD1	.	CASSLSDREKFF	TGTGCCAGCAGCTTATCCGACAGGGAGAAGTTCTTC